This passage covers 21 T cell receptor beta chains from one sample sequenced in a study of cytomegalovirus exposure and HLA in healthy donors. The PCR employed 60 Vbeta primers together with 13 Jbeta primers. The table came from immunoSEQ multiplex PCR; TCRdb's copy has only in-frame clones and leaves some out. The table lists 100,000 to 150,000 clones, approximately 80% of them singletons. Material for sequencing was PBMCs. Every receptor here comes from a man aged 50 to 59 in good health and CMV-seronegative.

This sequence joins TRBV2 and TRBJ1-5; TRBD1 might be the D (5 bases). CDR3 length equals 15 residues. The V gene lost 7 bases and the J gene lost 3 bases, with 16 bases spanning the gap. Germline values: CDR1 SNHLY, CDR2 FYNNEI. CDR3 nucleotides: TGTGCCAGCATGTCGGGACTGTCGAACAATCAGCCCCAGCATTTT. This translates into CASMSGLSNNQPQHF.

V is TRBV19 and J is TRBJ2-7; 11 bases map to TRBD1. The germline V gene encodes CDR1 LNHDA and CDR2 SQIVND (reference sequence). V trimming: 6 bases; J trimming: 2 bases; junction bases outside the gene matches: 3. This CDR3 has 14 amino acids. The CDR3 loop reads CASRAGQGAYEQYF. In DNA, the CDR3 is TGTGCCAGTAGGGCGGGACAGGGGGCCTACGAGCAGTACTTC.

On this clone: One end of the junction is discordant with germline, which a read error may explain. The chain's CDR3 is CSSSLGTANTEAFF. The CDR3 region has the DNA TGTTCCAGCAGCTTAGGGACAGCAAACACTGAAGCTTTCTTT. The chain uses TRBV7-9 and TRBJ1-1; 7 bases fit TRBD1. The CDR3 runs 14 residues. Germline V gives CDR1 SEHNR, CDR2 FQNEAQ (reference sequence). Combining the CDR3 with reference TRBV7-9 and TRBJ1-1 gives the whole variable domain DTGVSQNPRHKITKRGQNVTFRCDPISEHNRLYWYRQTLGQGPEFLTYFQNEAQLEKSRLLSDRFSAERPKGSFSTLEIQRTEQGDSAMYLCSSSLGTANTEAFFGQGTRLTVV.

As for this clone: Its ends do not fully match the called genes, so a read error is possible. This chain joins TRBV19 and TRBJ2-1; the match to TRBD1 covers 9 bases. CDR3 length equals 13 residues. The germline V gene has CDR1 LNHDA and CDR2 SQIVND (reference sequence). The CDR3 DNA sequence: TGTGCCAGTAGTGGGACAGGGTACAGTGAGCAGTTCTTC. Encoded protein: CASSGTGYSEQFF.

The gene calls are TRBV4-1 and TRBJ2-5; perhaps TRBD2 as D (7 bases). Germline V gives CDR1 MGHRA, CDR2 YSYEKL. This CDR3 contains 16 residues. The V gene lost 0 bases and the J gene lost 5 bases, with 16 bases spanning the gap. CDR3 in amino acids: CASSQDLVGGLETQYF. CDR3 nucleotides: TGCGCCAGCAGCCAAGATTTGGTCGGGGGGCTTGAGACCCAGTACTTC.

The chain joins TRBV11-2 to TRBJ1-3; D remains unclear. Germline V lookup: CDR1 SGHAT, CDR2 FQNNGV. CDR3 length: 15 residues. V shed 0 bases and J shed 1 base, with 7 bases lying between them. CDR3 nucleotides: TGTGCCAGCAGCTTAGATAAACAGTCTGGAAACACCATATATTTT. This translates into CASSLDKQSGNTIYF. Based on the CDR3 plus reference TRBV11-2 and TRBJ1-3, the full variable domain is EAGVAQSPRYKIIEKRQSVAFWCNPISGHATLYWYQQILGQGPKLLIQFQNNGVVDDSQLPKDRFSAERLKGVDSTLKIQPAKLEDSAVYLCASSLDKQSGNTIYFGEGSWLTVV.

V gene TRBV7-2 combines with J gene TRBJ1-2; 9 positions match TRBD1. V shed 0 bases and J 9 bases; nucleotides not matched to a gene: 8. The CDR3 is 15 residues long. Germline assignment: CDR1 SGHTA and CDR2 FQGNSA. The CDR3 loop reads CASSLAHSGTGSYTF. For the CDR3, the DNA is TGTGCCAGCAGCTTAGCGCATTCCGGGACAGGGAGCTACACCTTC.

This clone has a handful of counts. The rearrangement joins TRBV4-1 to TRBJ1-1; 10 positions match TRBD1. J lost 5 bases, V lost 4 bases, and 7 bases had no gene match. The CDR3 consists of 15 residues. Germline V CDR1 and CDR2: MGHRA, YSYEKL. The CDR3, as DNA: TGCGCCAGCAGCCGGGACAGGGGAGGGAGTACTGAAGCTTTCTTT. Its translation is CASSRDRGGSTEAFF.

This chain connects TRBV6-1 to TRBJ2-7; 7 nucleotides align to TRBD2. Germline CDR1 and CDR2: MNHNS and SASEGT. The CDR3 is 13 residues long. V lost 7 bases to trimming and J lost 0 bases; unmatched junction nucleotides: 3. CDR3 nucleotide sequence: TGTGCCAGCACCTGGGGGGGCTCCTACGAGCAGTACGTC. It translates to CASTWGGSYEQYV.

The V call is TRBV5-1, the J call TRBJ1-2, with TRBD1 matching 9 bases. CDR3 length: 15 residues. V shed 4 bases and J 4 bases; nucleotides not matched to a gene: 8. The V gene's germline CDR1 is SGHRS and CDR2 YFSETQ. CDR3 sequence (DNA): TGCGCCAGCAGCCCGGAGGGACAGGGTGCCTATGGCTACACCTTC. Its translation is CASSPEGQGAYGYTF.

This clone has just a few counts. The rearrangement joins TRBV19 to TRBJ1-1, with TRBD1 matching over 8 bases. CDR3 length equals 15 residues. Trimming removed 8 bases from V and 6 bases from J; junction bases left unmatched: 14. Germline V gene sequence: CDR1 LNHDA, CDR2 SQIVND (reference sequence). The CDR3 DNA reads TGTGCCAGTGGGACAGGTGGGGGTGGGAGGGCTGAAGCTTTCTTT. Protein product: CASGTGGGGRAEAFF.

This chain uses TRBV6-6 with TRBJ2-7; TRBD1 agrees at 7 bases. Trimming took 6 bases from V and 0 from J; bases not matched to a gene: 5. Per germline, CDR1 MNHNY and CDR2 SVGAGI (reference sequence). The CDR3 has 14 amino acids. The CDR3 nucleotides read TGTGCCAGCAGAAACCGGGACAGCTCCTACGAGCAGTACTTC. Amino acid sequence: CASRNRDSSYEQYF.

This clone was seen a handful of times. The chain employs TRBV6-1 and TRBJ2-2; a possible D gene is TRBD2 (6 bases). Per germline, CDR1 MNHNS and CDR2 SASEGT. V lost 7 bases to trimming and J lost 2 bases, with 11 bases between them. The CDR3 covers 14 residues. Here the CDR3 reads CASKTDYNTGELFF. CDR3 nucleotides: TGTGCCAGCAAGACGGACTACAACACCGGGGAGCTGTTTTTT.

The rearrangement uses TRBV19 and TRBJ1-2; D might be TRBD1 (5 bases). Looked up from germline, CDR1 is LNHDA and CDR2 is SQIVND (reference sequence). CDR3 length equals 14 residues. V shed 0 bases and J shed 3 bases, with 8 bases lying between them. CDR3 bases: TGTGCCAGTAGTATAGAAGGGGAGGACTATGGCTACACCTTC. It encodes CASSIEGEDYGYTF.

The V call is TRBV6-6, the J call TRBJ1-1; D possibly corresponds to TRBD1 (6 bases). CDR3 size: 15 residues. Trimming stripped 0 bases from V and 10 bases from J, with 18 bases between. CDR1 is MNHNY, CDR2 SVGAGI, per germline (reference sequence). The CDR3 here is CASSYSKGGRGSAFF. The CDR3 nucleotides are TGTGCCAGCAGTTACTCGAAGGGCGGCAGGGGATCAGCTTTCTTT.

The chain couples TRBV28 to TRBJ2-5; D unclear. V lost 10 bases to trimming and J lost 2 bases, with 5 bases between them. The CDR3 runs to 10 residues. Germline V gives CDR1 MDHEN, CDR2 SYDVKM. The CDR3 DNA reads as TGTGCCACCAAACAAGAGACCCAGTACTTC. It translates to CATKQETQYF. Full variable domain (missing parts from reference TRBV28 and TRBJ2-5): DVKVTQSSRYLVKRTGEKVFLECVQDMDHENMFWYRQDPGLGLRLIYFSYDVKMKEKGDIPEGYSVSREKKERFSLILESASTNQTSMYLCATKQETQYFGPGTRLLVL.

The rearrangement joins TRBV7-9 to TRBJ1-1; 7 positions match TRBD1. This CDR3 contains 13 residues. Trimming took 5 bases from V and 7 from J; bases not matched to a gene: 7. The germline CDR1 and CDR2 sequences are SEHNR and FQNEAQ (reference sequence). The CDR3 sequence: CASSGSGGHEAFF. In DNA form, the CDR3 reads TGTGCCAGCAGCGGGTCAGGGGGGCATGAAGCTTTCTTT. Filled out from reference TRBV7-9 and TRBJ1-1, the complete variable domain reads DTGVSQNPRHKITKRGQNVTFRCDPISEHNRLYWYRQTLGQGPEFLTYFQNEAQLEKSRLLSDRFSAERPKGSFSTLEIQRTEQGDSAMYLCASSGSGGHEAFFGQGTRLTVV.

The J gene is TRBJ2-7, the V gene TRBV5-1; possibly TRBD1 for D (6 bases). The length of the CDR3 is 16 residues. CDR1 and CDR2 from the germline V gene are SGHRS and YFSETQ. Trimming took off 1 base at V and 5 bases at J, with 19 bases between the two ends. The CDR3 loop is CASSLTQGFFFNEQYF. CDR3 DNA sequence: TGCGCCAGCAGCTTGACACAGGGATTCTTCTTCAACGAGCAGTACTTC.

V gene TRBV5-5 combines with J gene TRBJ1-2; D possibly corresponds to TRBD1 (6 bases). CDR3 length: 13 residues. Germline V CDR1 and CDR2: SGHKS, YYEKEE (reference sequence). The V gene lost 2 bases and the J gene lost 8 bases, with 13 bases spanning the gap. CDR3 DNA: TGTGCCAGCAGCTTCGCAGGGGTATCAGGCTACACCTTC. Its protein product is CASSFAGVSGYTF.

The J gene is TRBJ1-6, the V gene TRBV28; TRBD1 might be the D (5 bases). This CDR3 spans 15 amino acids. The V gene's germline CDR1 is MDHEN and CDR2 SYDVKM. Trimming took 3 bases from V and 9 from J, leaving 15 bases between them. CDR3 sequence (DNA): TGTGCCAGCAGTTTCGTTGGACAAACACGTTCACCCCTCCACTTT. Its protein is CASSFVGQTRSPLHF.

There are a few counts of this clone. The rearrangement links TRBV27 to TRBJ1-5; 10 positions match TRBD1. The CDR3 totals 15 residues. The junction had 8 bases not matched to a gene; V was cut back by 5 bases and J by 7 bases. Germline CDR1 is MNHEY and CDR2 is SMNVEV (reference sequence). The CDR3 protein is CASSRGTGVGQPQHF. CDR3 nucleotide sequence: TGTGCCAGCAGTAGAGGGACAGGGGTTGGGCAGCCCCAGCATTTT.